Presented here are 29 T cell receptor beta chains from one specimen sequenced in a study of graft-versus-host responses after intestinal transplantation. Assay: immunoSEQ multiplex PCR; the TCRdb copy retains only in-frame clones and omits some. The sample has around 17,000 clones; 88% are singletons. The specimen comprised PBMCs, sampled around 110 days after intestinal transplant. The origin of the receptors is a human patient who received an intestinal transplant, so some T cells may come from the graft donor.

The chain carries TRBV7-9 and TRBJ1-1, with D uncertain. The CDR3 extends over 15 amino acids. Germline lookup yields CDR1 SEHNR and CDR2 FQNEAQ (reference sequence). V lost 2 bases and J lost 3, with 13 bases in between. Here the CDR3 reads CASSLTRLTDTEAFF. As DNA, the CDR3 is TGTGCCAGCAGCTTAACTCGATTAACCGACACTGAAGCTTTCTTT. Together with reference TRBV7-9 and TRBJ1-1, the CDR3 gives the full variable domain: DTGVSQNPRHKITKRGQNVTFRCDPISEHNRLYWYRQTLGQGPEFLTYFQNEAQLEKSRLLSDRFSAERPKGSFSTLEIQRTEQGDSAMYLCASSLTRLTDTEAFFGQGTRLTVV.

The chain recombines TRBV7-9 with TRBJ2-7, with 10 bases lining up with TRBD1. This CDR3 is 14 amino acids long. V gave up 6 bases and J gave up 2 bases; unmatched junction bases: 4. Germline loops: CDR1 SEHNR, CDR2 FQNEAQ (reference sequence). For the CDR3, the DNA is TGTGCCAGCAGGCGCGGGACAGGGGCCTACGAGCAGTACTTC. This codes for CASRRGTGAYEQYF.

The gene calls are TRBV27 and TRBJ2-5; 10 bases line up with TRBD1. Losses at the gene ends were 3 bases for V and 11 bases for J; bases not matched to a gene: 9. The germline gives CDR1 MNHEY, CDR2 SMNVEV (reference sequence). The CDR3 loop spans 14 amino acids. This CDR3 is CASSLGWGTGAQYF. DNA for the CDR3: TGTGCCAGCAGTTTGGGGTGGGGGACAGGGGCGCAGTACTTC.

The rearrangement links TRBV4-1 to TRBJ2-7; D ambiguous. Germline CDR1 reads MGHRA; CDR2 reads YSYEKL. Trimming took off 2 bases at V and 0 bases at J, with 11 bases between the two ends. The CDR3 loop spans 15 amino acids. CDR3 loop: CASSQHGRLSYEQYF. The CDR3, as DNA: TGCGCCAGCAGCCAACACGGACGGCTCTCCTACGAGCAGTACTTC.

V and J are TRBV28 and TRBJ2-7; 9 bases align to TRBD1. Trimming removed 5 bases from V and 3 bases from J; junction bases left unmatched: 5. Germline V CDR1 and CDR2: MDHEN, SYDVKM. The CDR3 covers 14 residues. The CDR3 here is CASSLGTGIYEQYF. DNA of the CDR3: TGTGCCAGCAGTCTAGGGACAGGGATCTACGAGCAGTACTTC.

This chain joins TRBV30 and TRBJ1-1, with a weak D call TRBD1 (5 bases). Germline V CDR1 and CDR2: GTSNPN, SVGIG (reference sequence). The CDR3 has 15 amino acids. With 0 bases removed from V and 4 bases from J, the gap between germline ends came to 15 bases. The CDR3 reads CAWSVPRGLGTEAFF. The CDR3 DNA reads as TGTGCCTGGAGTGTACCCCGGGGACTGGGCACTGAAGCTTTCTTT.

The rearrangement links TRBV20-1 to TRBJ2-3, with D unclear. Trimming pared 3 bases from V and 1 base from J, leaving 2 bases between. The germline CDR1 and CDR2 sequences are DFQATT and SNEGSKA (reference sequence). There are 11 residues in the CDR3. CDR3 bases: TGCAGTGCTAGCGGCACAGATACGCAGTATTTT. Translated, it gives CSASGTDTQYF.

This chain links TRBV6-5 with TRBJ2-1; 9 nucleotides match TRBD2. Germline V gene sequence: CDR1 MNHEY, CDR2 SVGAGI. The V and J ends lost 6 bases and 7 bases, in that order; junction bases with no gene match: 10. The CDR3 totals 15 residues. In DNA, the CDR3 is TGTGCCAGCAGATATAGCGGGAGTTGGTGGAATGAGCAGTTCTTC. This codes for CASRYSGSWWNEQFF.

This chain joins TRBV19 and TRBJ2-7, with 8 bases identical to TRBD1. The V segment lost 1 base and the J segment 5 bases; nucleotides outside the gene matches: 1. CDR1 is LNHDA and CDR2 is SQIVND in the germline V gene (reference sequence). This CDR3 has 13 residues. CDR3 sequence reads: CASSIGDRHEQYF. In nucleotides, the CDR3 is TGTGCCAGTAGTATAGGGGACAGGCACGAGCAGTACTTC.

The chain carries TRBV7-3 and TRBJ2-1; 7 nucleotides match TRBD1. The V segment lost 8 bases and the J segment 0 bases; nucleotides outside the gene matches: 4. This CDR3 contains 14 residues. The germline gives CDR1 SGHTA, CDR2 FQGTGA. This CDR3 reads CASDRASSYNEQFF. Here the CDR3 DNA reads TGTGCCAGCGACAGGGCGAGCTCCTACAATGAGCAGTTCTTC.

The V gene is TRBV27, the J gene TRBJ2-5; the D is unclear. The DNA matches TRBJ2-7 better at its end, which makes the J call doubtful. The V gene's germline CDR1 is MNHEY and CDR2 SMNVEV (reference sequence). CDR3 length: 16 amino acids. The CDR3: CASIKIGSDLSYEQYF. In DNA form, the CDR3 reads TGTGCCAGCATTAAGATCGGGTCGGACCTGAGCTACGAGCAGTACTTC.

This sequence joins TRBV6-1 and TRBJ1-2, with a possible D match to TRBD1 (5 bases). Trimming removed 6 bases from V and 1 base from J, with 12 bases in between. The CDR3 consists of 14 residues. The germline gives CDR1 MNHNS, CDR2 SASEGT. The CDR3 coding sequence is TGTGCCAGCAGAATGGGACTGATTAACTATGGCTACACCTTC. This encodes CASRMGLINYGYTF.

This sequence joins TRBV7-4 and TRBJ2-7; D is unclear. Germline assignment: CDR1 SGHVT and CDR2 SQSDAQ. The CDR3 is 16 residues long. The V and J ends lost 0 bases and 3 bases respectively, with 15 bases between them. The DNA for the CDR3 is TGTGCCAGCAGCTTAGCGGTCGGCGCACAGAGCTACGAGCAGTACTTC. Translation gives CASSLAVGAQSYEQYF.

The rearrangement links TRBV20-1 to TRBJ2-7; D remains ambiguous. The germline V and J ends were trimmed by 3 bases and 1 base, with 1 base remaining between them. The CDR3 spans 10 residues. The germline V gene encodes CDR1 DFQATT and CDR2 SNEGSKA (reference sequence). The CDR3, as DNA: TGCAGTGCTAGTTCCTACGAGCAGTACTTC. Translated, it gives CSASSYEQYF.

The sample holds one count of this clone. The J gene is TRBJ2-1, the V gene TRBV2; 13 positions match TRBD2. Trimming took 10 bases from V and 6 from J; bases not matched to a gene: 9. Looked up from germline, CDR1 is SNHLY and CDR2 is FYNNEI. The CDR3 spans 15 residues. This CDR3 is CATQRLAGGLNEQFF. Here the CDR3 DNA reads TGTGCCACCCAGAGACTAGCGGGAGGACTCAATGAGCAGTTCTTC.

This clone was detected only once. The CDR3, as DNA: TGTGCCAGCAGCCAAGATGGGCAGTCCCGCTCCTACGAGCAGTACTTC. It is translated as CASSQDGQSRSYEQYF. This chain connects TRBV4-2 to TRBJ2-7; no firm D call. Germline CDR1 and CDR2: LGHNA and YNFKEQ. The V gene lost 0 bases and the J gene lost 0 bases, with 12 bases spanning the gap. The CDR3 runs to 16 residues.

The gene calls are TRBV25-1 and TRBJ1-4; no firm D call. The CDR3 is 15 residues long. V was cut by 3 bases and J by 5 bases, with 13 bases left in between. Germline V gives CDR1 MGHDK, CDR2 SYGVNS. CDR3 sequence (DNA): TGTGCCAGCAGTGATTCTGGATCTACGAATGAAAAACTGTTTTTT. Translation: CASSDSGSTNEKLFF.

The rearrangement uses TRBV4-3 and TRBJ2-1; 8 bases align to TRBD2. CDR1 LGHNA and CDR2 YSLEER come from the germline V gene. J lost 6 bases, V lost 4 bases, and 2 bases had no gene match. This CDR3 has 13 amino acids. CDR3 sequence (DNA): TGCGCCAGCAGCCGGACTAGCTCCAATGAGCAGTTCTTC. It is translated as CASSRTSSNEQFF.

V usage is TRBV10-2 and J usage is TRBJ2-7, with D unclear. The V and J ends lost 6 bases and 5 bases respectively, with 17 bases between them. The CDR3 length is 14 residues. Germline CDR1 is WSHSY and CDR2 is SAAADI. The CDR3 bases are TGCGCCAGCAGCCCTCAGCGAATCCACAACGAGCAGTACTTC. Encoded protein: CASSPQRIHNEQYF.

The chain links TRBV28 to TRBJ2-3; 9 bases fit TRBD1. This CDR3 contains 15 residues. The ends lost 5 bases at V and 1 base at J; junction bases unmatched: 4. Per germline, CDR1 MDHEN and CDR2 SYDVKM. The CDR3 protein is CASSRQGVGTDTQYF. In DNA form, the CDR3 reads TGTGCCAGCAGTCGACAGGGGGTAGGCACAGATACGCAGTATTTT.

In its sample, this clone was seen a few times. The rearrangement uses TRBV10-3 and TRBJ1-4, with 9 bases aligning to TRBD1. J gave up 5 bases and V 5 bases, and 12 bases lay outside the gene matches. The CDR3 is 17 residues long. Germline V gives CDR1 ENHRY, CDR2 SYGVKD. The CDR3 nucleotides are TGTGCCATCAGTTTCCCCGAGGGCGGGACAGGGAATGAAAAACTGTTTTTT. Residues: CAISFPEGGTGNEKLFF.

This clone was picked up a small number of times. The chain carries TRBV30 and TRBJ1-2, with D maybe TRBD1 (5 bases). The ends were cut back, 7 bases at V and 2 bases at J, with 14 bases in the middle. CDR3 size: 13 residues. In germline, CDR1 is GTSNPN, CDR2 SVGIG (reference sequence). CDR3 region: CASSRDRNYGYTF. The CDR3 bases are TGTGCCTCATCCCGGGACCGAAACTATGGCTACACCTTC. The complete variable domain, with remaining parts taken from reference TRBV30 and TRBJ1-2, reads SQTIHQWPATLVQPVGSPLSLECTVEGTSNPNLYWYRQAAGRGLQLLFYSVGIGQISSEVPQNLSASRPQDRQFILSSKKLLLSDSGFYLCASSRDRNYGYTFGSGTRLTVV.

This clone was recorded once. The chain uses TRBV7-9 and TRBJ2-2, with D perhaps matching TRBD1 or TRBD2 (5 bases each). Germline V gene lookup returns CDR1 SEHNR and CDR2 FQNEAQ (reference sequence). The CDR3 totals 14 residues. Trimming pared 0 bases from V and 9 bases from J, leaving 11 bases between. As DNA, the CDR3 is TGTGCCAGCAGCTTAGCGGGGGATCTCAGGGAGCTGTTTTTT. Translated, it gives CASSLAGDLRELFF.

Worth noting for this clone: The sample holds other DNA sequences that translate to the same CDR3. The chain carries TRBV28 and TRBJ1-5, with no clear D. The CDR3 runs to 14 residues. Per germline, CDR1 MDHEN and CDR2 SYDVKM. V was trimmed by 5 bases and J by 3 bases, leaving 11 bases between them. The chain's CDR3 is CASSLGRLNQPQHF. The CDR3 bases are TGTGCCAGCAGTCTAGGACGTCTCAATCAGCCCCAGCATTTT.

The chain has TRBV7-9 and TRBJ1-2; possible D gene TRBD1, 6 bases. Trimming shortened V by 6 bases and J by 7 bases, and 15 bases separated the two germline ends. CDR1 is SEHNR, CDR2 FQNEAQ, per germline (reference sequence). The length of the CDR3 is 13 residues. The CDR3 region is CASRLNVGAGYTF. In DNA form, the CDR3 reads TGTGCCAGCAGATTAAATGTGGGGGCTGGCTACACCTTC.

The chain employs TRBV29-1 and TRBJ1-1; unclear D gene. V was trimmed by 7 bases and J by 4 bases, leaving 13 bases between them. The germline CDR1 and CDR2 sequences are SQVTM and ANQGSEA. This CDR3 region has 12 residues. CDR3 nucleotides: TGCAGCGCCGGAGGCGGGGTCACTGAAGCTTTCTTT. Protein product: CSAGGGVTEAFF.

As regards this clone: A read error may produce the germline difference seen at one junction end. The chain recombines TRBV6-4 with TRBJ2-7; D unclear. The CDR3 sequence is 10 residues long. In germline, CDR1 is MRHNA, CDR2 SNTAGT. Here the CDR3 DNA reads TGTGCCAGCAGTGACTCGAAGGCGGACTTC. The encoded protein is CASSDSKADF.

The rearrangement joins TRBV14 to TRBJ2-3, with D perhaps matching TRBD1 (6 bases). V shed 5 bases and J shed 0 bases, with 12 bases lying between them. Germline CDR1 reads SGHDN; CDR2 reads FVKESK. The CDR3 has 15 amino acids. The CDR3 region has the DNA TGTGCCAGCAGCGCCGGACAGATTAGCACAGATACGCAGTATTTT. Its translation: CASSAGQISTDTQYF.

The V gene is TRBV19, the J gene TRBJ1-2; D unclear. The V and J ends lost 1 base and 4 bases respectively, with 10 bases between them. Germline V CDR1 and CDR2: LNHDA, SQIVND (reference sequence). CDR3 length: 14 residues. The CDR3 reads CASSIGSGGYGYTF. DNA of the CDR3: TGTGCCAGTAGTATAGGCTCAGGAGGCTATGGCTACACCTTC.